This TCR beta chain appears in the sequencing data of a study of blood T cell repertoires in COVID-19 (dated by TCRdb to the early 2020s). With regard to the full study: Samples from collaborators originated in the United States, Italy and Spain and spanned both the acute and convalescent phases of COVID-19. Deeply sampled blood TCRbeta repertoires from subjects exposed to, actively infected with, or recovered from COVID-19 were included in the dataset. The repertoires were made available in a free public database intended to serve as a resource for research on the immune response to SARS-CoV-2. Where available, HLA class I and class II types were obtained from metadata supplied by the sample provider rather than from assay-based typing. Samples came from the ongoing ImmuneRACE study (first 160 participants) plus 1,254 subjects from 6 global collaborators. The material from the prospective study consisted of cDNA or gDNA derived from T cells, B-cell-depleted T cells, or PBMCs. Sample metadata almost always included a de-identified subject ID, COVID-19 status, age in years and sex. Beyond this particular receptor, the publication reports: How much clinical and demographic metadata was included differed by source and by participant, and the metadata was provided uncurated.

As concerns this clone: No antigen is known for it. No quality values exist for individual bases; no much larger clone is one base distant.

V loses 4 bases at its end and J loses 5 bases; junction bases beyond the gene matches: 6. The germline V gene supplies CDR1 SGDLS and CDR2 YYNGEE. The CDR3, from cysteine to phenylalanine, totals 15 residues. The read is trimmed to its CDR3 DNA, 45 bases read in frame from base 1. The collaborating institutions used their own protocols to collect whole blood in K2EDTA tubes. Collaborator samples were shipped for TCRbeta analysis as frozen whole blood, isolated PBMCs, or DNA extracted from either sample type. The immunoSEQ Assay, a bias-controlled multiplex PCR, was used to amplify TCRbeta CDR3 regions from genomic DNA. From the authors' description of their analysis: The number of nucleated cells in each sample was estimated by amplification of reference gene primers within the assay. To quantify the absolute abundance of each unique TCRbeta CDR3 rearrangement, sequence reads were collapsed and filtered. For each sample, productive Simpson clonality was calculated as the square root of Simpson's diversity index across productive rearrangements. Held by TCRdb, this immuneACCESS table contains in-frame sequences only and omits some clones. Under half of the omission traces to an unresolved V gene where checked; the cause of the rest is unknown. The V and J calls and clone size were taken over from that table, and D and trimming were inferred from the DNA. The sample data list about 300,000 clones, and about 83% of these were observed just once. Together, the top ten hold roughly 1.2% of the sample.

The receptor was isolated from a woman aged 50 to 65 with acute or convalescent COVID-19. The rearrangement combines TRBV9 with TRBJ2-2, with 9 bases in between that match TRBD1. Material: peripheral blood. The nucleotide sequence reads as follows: TGTGCCAGCAGCCCCGGACAGGGGAAAACCGGGGAGCTGTTTTTT. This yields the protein CASSPGQGKTGELFF.